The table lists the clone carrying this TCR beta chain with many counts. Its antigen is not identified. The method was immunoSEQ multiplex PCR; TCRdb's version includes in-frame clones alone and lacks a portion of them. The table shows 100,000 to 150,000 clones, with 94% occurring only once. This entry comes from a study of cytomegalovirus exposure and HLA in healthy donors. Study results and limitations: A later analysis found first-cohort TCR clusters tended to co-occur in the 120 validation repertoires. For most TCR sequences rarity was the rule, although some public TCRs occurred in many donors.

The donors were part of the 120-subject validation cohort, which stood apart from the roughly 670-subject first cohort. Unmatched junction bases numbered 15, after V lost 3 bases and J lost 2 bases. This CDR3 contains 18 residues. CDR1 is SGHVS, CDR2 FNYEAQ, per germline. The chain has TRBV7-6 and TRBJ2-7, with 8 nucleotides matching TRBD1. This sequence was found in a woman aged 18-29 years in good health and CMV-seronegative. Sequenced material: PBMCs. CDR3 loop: CASSFFHGRTGSPYEQYF. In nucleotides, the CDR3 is TGTGCCAGCAGCTTTTTTCACGGACGGACAGGGAGTCCCTACGAGCAGTACTTC.